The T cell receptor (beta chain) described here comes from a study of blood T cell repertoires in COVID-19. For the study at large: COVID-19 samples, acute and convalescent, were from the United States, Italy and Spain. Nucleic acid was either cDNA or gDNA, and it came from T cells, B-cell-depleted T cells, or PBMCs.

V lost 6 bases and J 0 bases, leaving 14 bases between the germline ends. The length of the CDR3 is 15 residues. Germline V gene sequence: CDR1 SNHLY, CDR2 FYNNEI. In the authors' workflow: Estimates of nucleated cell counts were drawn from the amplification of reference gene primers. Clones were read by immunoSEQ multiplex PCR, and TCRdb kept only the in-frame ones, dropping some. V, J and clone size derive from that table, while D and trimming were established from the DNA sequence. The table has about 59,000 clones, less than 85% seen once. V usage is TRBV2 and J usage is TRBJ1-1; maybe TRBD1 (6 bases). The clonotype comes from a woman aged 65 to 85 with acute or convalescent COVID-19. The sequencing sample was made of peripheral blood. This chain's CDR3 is CASRWTETMNTEAFF. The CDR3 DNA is TGTGCCAGCAGGTGGACAGAAACCATGAACACTGAAGCTTTCTTT.